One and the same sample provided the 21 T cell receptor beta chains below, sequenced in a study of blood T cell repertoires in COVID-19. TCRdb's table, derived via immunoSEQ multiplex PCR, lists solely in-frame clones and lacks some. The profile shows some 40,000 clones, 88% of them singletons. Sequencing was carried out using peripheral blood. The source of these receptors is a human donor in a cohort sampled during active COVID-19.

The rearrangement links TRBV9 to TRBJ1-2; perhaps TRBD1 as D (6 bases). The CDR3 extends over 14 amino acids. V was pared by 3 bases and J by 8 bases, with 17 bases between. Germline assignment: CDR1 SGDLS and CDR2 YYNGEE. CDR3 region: CASSANQGLGGYTF. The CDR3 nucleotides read TGTGCCAGCAGCGCCAACCAGGGGTTGGGGGGCTACACCTTC.

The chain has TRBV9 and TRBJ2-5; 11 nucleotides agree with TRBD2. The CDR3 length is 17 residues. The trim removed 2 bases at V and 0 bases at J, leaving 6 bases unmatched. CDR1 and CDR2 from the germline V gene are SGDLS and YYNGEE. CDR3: CASSVLAGGADQETQYF. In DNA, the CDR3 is TGTGCCAGCAGCGTCTTAGCGGGGGGGGCCGACCAAGAGACCCAGTACTTC.

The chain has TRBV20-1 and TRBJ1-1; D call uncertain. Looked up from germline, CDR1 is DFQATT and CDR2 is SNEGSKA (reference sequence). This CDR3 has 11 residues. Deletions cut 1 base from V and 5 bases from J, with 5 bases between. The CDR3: CSARAGTEAFF. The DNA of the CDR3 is TGCAGTGCTAGAGCGGGGACTGAAGCTTTCTTT.

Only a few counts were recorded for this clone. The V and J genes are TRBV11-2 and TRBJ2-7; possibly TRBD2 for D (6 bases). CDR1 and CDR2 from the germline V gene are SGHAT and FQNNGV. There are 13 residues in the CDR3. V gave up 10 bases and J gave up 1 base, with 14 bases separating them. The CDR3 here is CATAGGASYEQYF. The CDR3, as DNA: TGTGCCACCGCGGGCGGGGCGTCCTACGAGCAGTACTTC.

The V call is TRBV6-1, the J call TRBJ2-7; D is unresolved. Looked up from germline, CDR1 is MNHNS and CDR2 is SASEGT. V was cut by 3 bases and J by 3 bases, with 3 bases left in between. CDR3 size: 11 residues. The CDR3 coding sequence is TGTGCCAGCAGTGACATCTACGAGCAGTACTTC. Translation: CASSDIYEQYF.

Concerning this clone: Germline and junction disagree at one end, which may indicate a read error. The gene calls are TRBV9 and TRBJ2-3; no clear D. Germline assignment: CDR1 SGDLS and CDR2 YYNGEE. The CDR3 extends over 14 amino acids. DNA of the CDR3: TGTACCAGCAGCGTAGTCGGAGATGGAGATACGCAGTATTTT. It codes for CTSSVVGDGDTQYF. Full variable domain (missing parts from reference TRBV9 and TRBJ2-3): DSGVTQTPKHLITATGQRVTLRCSPRSGDLSVYWYQQSLDQGLQFLIQYYNGEERAKGNILERFSAQQFPDLHSELNLSSLELGDSALYFCTSSVVGDGDTQYFGPGTRLTVL.

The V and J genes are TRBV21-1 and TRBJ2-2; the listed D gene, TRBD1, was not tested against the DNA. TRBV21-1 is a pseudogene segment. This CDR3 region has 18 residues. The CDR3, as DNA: TGTGCCAGCAGCAAAGGCGAAGTCCGGGACAGGAACACCGGGGAGCTGTTTTTT. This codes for CASSKGEVRDRNTGELFF.

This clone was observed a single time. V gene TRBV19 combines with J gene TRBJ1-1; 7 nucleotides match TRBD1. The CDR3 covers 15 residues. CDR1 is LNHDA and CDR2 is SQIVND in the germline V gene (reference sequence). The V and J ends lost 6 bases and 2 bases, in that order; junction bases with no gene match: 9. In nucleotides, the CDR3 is TGTGCCAGTAGAGTACAGGGGATGGGAAACACTGAAGCTTTCTTT. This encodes CASRVQGMGNTEAFF.

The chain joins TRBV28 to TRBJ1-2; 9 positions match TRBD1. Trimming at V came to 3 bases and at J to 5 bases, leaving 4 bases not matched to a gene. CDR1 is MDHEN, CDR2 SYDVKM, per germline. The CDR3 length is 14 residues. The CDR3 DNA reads TGTGCCAGCAGTTTGCTCGACAGGGGGTATGGCTACACCTTC. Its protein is CASSLLDRGYGYTF.

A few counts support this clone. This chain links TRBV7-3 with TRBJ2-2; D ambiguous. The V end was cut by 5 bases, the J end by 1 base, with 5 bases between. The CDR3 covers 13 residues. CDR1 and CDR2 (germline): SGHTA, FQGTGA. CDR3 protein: CASSPQNTGELFF. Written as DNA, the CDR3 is TGTGCCAGCAGCCCCCAGAACACCGGGGAGCTGTTTTTT.

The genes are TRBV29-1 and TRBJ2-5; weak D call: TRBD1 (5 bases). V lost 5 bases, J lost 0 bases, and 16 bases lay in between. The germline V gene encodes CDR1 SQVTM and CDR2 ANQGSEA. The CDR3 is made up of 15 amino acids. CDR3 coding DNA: TGCAGCGTTCCCCCACGGCAGACAGACCAAGAGACCCAGTACTTC. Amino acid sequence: CSVPPRQTDQETQYF.

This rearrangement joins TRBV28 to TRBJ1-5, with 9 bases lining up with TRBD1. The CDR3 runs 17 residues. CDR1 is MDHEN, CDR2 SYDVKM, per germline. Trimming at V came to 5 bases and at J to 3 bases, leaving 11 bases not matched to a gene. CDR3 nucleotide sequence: TGTGCCAGCAGTCGGCGACAGGGGGGGATGGACAATCAGCCCCAGCATTTT. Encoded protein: CASSRRQGGMDNQPQHF. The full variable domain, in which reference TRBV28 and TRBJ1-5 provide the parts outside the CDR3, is DVKVTQSSRYLVKRTGEKVFLECVQDMDHENMFWYRQDPGLGLRLIYFSYDVKMKEKGDIPEGYSVSREKKERFSLILESASTNQTSMYLCASSRRQGGMDNQPQHFGDGTRLSIL.

The CDR3 DNA follows: TGTGCCAGTAGTATTGGGACAGGTCCCACAGATACGCAGTATTTT. Encoded protein: CASSIGTGPTDTQYF. The chain links TRBV19 to TRBJ2-3, with 8 bases aligning to TRBD1. Unmatched junction bases numbered 4, after V lost 3 bases and J lost 2 bases. Germline CDR1 LNHDA, CDR2 SQIVND (reference sequence). The CDR3 is made up of 15 amino acids.

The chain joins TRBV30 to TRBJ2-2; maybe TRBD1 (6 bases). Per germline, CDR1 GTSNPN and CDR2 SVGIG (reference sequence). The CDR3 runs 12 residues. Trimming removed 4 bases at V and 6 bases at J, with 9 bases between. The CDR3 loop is CAWNSGAGELFF. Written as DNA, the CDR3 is TGTGCCTGGAACTCAGGGGCCGGGGAGCTGTTTTTT.

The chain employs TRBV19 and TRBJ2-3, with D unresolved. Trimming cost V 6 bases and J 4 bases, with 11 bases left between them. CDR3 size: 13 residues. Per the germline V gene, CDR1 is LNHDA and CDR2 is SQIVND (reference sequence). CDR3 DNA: TGTGCCAGTAGCTCCCCTAATCCAGATACGCAGTATTTT. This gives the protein CASSSPNPDTQYF.

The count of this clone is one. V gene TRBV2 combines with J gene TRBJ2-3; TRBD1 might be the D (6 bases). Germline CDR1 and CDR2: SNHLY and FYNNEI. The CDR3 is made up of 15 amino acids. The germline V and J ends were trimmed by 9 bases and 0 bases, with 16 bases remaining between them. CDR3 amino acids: CASYRDTSSTDTQYF. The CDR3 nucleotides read TGTGCCAGTTATCGGGACACCTCAAGCACAGATACGCAGTATTTT.

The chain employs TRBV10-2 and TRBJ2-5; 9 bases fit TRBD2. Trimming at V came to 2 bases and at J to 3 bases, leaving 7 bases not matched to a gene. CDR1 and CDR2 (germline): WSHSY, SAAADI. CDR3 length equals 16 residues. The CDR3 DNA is TGCGCCAGCAGTGAGATGTGGCTAGCGGGAAAAGAGACCCAGTACTTC. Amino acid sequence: CASSEMWLAGKETQYF.

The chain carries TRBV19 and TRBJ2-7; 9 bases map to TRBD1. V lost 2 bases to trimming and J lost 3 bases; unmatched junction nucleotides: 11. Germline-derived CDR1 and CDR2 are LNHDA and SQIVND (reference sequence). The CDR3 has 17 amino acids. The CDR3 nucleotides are TGTGCCAGTAGTATATACGGGAGAGGGGACAGGGACTACGAGCAGTACTTC. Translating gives CASSIYGRGDRDYEQYF.

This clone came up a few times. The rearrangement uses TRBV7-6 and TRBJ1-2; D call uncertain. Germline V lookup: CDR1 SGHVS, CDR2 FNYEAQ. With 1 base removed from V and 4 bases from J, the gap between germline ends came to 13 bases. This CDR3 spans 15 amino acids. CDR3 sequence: CASSLERTEAYGYTF. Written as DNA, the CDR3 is TGTGCCAGCAGCTTAGAAAGGACGGAGGCCTATGGCTACACCTTC. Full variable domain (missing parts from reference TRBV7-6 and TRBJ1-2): GAGVSQSPRYKVTKRGQDVALRCDPISGHVSLYWYRQALGQGPEFLTYFNYEAQQDKSGLPNDRFSAERPEGSISTLTIQRTEQRDSAMYRCASSLERTEAYGYTFGSGTRLTVV.

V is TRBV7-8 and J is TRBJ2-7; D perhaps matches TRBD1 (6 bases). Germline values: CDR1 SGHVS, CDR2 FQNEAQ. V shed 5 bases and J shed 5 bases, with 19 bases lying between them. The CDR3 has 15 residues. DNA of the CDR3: TGTGCCAGCAGCCCCGGGCCTCACAGGGTCAACGAGCAGTACTTC. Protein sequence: CASSPGPHRVNEQYF.

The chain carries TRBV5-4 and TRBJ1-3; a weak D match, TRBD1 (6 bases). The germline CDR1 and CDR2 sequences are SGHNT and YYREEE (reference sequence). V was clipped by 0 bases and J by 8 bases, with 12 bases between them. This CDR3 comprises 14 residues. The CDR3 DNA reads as TGTGCCAGCAGCTTGGACAGGGTCGTAGACACCATATATTTT. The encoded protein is CASSLDRVVDTIYF.